The rows below give T cell receptor beta chains drawn from one sample of a study of blood T cells in healthy people across ages. TCRdb re-derived calls from the 5' RACE reads in MiXCR, one entry per CDR3 protein. The data contain about 930,000 distinct CDR3 sequences, 29% of them singletons. These data were also reused for a study on T cells of mothers and their children.

The sample comprised blood. The receptor source for this set is a woman in her forties in good health. The CDR3 runs from the conserved cysteine through the conserved F or W. The order of the fields is J gene, clone size, CDR3 length, D gene, V gene, CDR3 DNA, CDR3 protein. The D gene is left open where the match is weak. Clone size is not always given. Where it is, it says once, few, many or a class for expanded clones.

J gene: TRBJ2-7; clone size: many; CDR3 length: 13; D gene: NA; V gene: TRBV29-1; CDR3 DNA: TGCAGCGTTGGGCTAGCCCACCACTACGAGCAGTACTTC; CDR3 protein: CSVGLAHHYEQYF
J gene: TRBJ2-5; clone size: many; CDR3 length: 14; D gene: TRBD2; V gene: TRBV15; CDR3 DNA: TGTGCCACCAGCAGATATGGGGGGGAAGAGACCCAGTACTTC; CDR3 protein: CATSRYGGEETQYF
J gene: TRBJ1-1; clone size: NA; CDR3 length: 12; D gene: NA; V gene: TRBV29-1; CDR3 DNA: TGCAGCGCGGGGGACACCTACACTGAAGCTTTCTTT; CDR3 protein: CSAGDTYTEAFF
J gene: TRBJ2-1; clone size: many; CDR3 length: 18; D gene: TRBD2; V gene: TRBV12-3/TRBV12-4; CDR3 DNA: TGTGCCAGCAGTCCTAGAACCGGACTAGCGGGGGACTACAATGAGCAGTTCTTC; CDR3 protein: CASSPRTGLAGDYNEQFF
J gene: TRBJ1-1; clone size: NA; CDR3 length: 13; D gene: NA; V gene: TRBV6-2/TRBV6-3; CDR3 DNA: TGTGCCAGCACCTACGAGGAGGGCACTGAAGCTTTCTTT; CDR3 protein: CASTYEEGTEAFF
J gene: TRBJ2-1; clone size: NA; CDR3 length: 15; D gene: NA; V gene: TRBV27; CDR3 DNA: TGTGCCAGCAGTTTATATTCAGGGATAGGCAATGAGCAGTTCTTC; CDR3 protein: CASSLYSGIGNEQFF
J gene: TRBJ1-2; clone size: few; CDR3 length: 13; D gene: NA; V gene: TRBV18; CDR3 DNA: TGTGCCAGCTCACCGGACAGTCCCTATGGCTACACCTTC; CDR3 protein: CASSPDSPYGYTF
J gene: TRBJ2-4; clone size: NA; CDR3 length: 14; D gene: NA; V gene: TRBV9; CDR3 DNA: TGTGCCGGCAGCCCCCAGGCTCAGGGCTCTCAGCAGTACTTC; CDR3 protein: CAGSPQAQGSQQYF
J gene: TRBJ2-2; clone size: NA; CDR3 length: 16; D gene: TRBD1; V gene: TRBV12-3/TRBV12-4; CDR3 DNA: TGTGCCAGCAGTTTGGATTCGGGACAGGGGTCCGGGGAGCTGTTTTTT; CDR3 protein: CASSLDSGQGSGELFF
J gene: TRBJ1-1; clone size: NA; CDR3 length: 15; D gene: NA; V gene: TRBV6-6; CDR3 DNA: TGTGCCAGCAGTTACACAGGACGGATGAACACTGAAGCTTTCTTT; CDR3 protein: CASSYTGRMNTEAFF
J gene: TRBJ1-2; clone size: many; CDR3 length: 12; D gene: NA; V gene: TRBV20-1; CDR3 DNA: TGCAGTGCTATGCCCCAAGACTATGGCTACACCTTC; CDR3 protein: CSAMPQDYGYTF
J gene: TRBJ2-5; clone size: few; CDR3 length: 14; D gene: NA; V gene: TRBV6-5; CDR3 DNA: TGTGCCAGCAGTTACTCTTCCCCGAAAGAGACCCAGTACTTC; CDR3 protein: CASSYSSPKETQYF
J gene: TRBJ2-1; clone size: few; CDR3 length: 13; D gene: NA; V gene: TRBV6-6; CDR3 DNA: TGTGCCAGCATCTCCCTCGAAGTGGACGAGCAGTTCTTC; CDR3 protein: CASISLEVDEQFF
J gene: TRBJ1-2; clone size: many; CDR3 length: 13; D gene: NA; V gene: TRBV12-3/TRBV12-4; CDR3 DNA: TGTGCCAGCACCCTAACCCCCCACTATGGCTACACCTTC; CDR3 protein: CASTLTPHYGYTF
J gene: TRBJ2-2; clone size: NA; CDR3 length: 14; D gene: TRBD2; V gene: TRBV5-6; CDR3 DNA: TGTGCCAGCAGCTGGGGACTAGACACCGGGGAGCTGTTTTTT; CDR3 protein: CASSWGLDTGELFF
J gene: TRBJ2-1; clone size: few; CDR3 length: 14; D gene: TRBD1; V gene: TRBV12-5; CDR3 DNA: TGTGCTAGTGGGGGACAGTACTCCTACAATGAGCAGTTCTTC; CDR3 protein: CASGGQYSYNEQFF
J gene: TRBJ2-1; clone size: NA; CDR3 length: 14; D gene: TRBD2; V gene: TRBV7-3; CDR3 DNA: TGTGCCAGCAGCTCGGGGGGGCTGGGCAATGAGCAGTTCTTC; CDR3 protein: CASSSGGLGNEQFF
J gene: TRBJ1-1; clone size: NA; CDR3 length: 16; D gene: NA; V gene: TRBV5-6; CDR3 DNA: TGTGCCAGCAGTAAACAGAGATGGGGAGTGAACACTGAAACTTTCTTT; CDR3 protein: CASSKQRWGVNTETFF
J gene: TRBJ2-3; clone size: few; CDR3 length: 14; D gene: TRBD2; V gene: TRBV28; CDR3 DNA: TGTGCCAGCAGTCCAAGCGGGGAGGCAGATACGCAGTATTTT; CDR3 protein: CASSPSGEADTQYF
J gene: TRBJ2-7; clone size: NA; CDR3 length: 15; D gene: NA; V gene: TRBV15; CDR3 DNA: TGTGCCACCAGCAGAGATGTCAGGGGCGGTGGGGAGCAGTACTTC; CDR3 protein: CATSRDVRGGGEQYF
J gene: TRBJ2-7; clone size: many; CDR3 length: 14; D gene: TRBD1; V gene: TRBV5-1; CDR3 DNA: TGCGCCAGCAGCTATCCGGGACAGGGGGCAAAGCAGTACTTC; CDR3 protein: CASSYPGQGAKQYF
J gene: TRBJ1-6; clone size: NA; CDR3 length: 14; D gene: TRBD1; V gene: TRBV20-1; CDR3 DNA: TGCAGTGCTAGAGCGGACAGGGTTAATTCACCCCTCCACTTT; CDR3 protein: CSARADRVNSPLHF
J gene: TRBJ2-7; clone size: few; CDR3 length: 14; D gene: NA; V gene: TRBV29-1; CDR3 DNA: TGCAGCGTTGAGGGACAACCTACTTACAATGAGCAGTACTTC; CDR3 protein: CSVEGQPTYNEQYF
J gene: TRBJ2-7; clone size: few; CDR3 length: 15; D gene: NA; V gene: TRBV21-1; CDR3 DNA: TGTGCCAGCGGGGGCGACTGCCGGGGGTCCTACGAGCAGTACTTC; CDR3 protein: CASGGDCRGSYEQYF
J gene: TRBJ2-1; clone size: NA; CDR3 length: 12; D gene: NA; V gene: TRBV20-1; CDR3 DNA: TGCAGTGCAGGGGCGGGCTACAATGAGCAGTTCTTC; CDR3 protein: CSAGAGYNEQFF
J gene: TRBJ2-3; clone size: few; CDR3 length: 16; D gene: NA; V gene: TRBV5-1; CDR3 DNA: TGCGCCAGCAAATCCTTACCTGGGTCTCCCCCAGATACGCAGTATTTT; CDR3 protein: CASKSLPGSPPDTQYF
J gene: TRBJ1-5; clone size: NA; CDR3 length: 14; D gene: NA; V gene: TRBV27; CDR3 DNA: TGTGCCAGCAGAGGACAAGGCCGCAATCAGCCCCAGCATTTT; CDR3 protein: CASRGQGRNQPQHF
J gene: TRBJ2-5; clone size: many; CDR3 length: 14; D gene: NA; V gene: TRBV6-2/TRBV6-3; CDR3 DNA: TGTGCCAGCAGCCGACGTAACGAGGCGGGGACCCAGTACTTC; CDR3 protein: CASSRRNEAGTQYF
J gene: TRBJ1-5; clone size: few; CDR3 length: 14; D gene: NA; V gene: TRBV12-3/TRBV12-4; CDR3 DNA: TGTGCCAGCAGTCACGGGGCTGACAATCAGCCCCAGCATTTT; CDR3 protein: CASSHGADNQPQHF
J gene: TRBJ2-5; clone size: many; CDR3 length: 16; D gene: TRBD2; V gene: TRBV5-1; CDR3 DNA: TGCGCCAGCAGCTTGAGGAGCGGGGCCTACCAAGAGACCCAGTACTTC; CDR3 protein: CASSLRSGAYQETQYF
J gene: TRBJ2-7; clone size: few; CDR3 length: 14; D gene: NA; V gene: TRBV5-1; CDR3 DNA: TGCGCCAACAGCTGGGGCCCCAGCTCCTACGAGCAGTACTTC; CDR3 protein: CANSWGPSSYEQYF
J gene: TRBJ2-5; clone size: NA; CDR3 length: 15; D gene: NA; V gene: TRBV7-2; CDR3 DNA: TGTGCCAGCAGCTTAGAGGGGTCGCCCTACTACGGGCAGTACTTC; CDR3 protein: CASSLEGSPYYGQYF
J gene: TRBJ2-3; clone size: many; CDR3 length: 14; D gene: NA; V gene: TRBV10-3; CDR3 DNA: TGTGCCATCGCCGCAGGGACTAGCACAGATACGCAGTATTTT; CDR3 protein: CAIAAGTSTDTQYF
J gene: TRBJ2-7; clone size: NA; CDR3 length: 16; D gene: NA; V gene: TRBV28; CDR3 DNA: TGTGCCAGCAGCGGAATGGGCAGGGCCGGGTACAATGAGCAGTACTTC; CDR3 protein: CASSGMGRAGYNEQYF
J gene: TRBJ1-1; clone size: NA; CDR3 length: 14; D gene: NA; V gene: TRBV5-1; CDR3 DNA: TGCGCCAGCAGCGAGGGGACACTGAACACTGAAGCTTTCTTT; CDR3 protein: CASSEGTLNTEAFF
J gene: TRBJ2-1; clone size: few; CDR3 length: 15; D gene: TRBD1; V gene: TRBV19; CDR3 DNA: TGTGCCACCTCATGGACAGGGGGCTCTTACAATGAGCAGTTCTTC; CDR3 protein: CATSWTGGSYNEQFF
J gene: TRBJ2-7; clone size: NA; CDR3 length: 15; D gene: NA; V gene: TRBV28; CDR3 DNA: TGTGCCAGCTTATTTGGTTCGGGACAATCCTACGAGCAGTACTTC; CDR3 protein: CASLFGSGQSYEQYF
J gene: TRBJ2-1; clone size: NA; CDR3 length: 14; D gene: TRBD1; V gene: TRBV28; CDR3 DNA: TGTTCCAGCAGTTTACCGGGACAGGGGAATGAGCAGTTCTTC; CDR3 protein: CSSSLPGQGNEQFF
J gene: TRBJ1-3; clone size: few; CDR3 length: 16; D gene: NA; V gene: TRBV5-1; CDR3 DNA: TGCGCCAGCAGCTTGGAACCCCAAAGCTCTGGAAACACCATATATTTT; CDR3 protein: CASSLEPQSSGNTIYF
J gene: TRBJ1-2; clone size: few; CDR3 length: 14; D gene: NA; V gene: TRBV7-2; CDR3 DNA: TGTGCCAGCAGCTCATGGGACGGCGGCATCGGCTACACCTTC; CDR3 protein: CASSSWDGGIGYTF
J gene: TRBJ1-4; clone size: few; CDR3 length: 15; D gene: NA; V gene: TRBV4-3; CDR3 DNA: TGCGCCAGCAGCCAAGAAAGCAGGGGCCGGAACCCACTGTTTTTT; CDR3 protein: CASSQESRGRNPLFF
J gene: TRBJ1-6; clone size: NA; CDR3 length: 16; D gene: NA; V gene: TRBV18; CDR3 DNA: TGTGCCAGCTCACCGAACGGAGGCTTTGGAAATTCACCCCTCCACTTT; CDR3 protein: CASSPNGGFGNSPLHF
J gene: TRBJ2-7; clone size: few; CDR3 length: 15; D gene: TRBD1; V gene: TRBV2; CDR3 DNA: TGTGCCAGCAGTGAGGGGACAGGGACTCACAATGAGCAGTACTTC; CDR3 protein: CASSEGTGTHNEQYF
J gene: TRBJ2-7; clone size: few; CDR3 length: 15; D gene: TRBD2; V gene: TRBV4-3; CDR3 DNA: TGCGCCAGCAGCCAAACAACCGGGACTATGTATCCGCAGTACTTC; CDR3 protein: CASSQTTGTMYPQYF
J gene: TRBJ1-1; clone size: few; CDR3 length: 14; D gene: NA; V gene: TRBV27; CDR3 DNA: TGTGCCAGCAGTACAACCGACAAGGGCGTCGAAGCTTTCTTT; CDR3 protein: CASSTTDKGVEAFF
J gene: TRBJ2-1; clone size: NA; CDR3 length: 14; D gene: NA; V gene: TRBV7-9; CDR3 DNA: TGTGCCAGCAACAGGGCGGGGGTATACAATGAGCAGTTCTTC; CDR3 protein: CASNRAGVYNEQFF
J gene: TRBJ2-2; clone size: NA; CDR3 length: 16; D gene: NA; V gene: TRBV5-1; CDR3 DNA: TGCGCCAGCAGCCTAGCGGGACAGGGGAACACCGGGGAGCTGTTTTTT; CDR3 protein: CASSLAGQGNTGELFF
J gene: TRBJ1-1; clone size: NA; CDR3 length: 15; D gene: TRBD1; V gene: TRBV20-1; CDR3 DNA: TGCAGTGCTAGAGACCCGGGACAGGGGAACACTGAAGCTTTCTTT; CDR3 protein: CSARDPGQGNTEAFF
J gene: TRBJ2-5; clone size: NA; CDR3 length: 16; D gene: NA; V gene: TRBV7-2; CDR3 DNA: TGTGCCAGCAGCCTTCTGACAGGTGATTCTTGGTACGAGCGGTACTTC; CDR3 protein: CASSLLTGDSWYERYF
J gene: TRBJ1-2; clone size: NA; CDR3 length: 15; D gene: NA; V gene: TRBV29-1; CDR3 DNA: TGCAGCGTTGAGTATTTGGGGCGGAGTGACTATGGCTACACCTTC; CDR3 protein: CSVEYLGRSDYGYTF
J gene: TRBJ2-7; clone size: many; CDR3 length: 14; D gene: NA; V gene: TRBV18; CDR3 DNA: TGTGCCAGCTCAAGGGGGGCAGGGACCTACGAGCAGTACTTC; CDR3 protein: CASSRGAGTYEQYF
J gene: TRBJ2-7; clone size: NA; CDR3 length: 12; D gene: NA; V gene: TRBV7-2; CDR3 DNA: TGTGCCAGCAGCCTCCTGCAAGAGATCCAGTACTTC; CDR3 protein: CASSLLQEIQYF
J gene: TRBJ2-1; clone size: many; CDR3 length: 13; D gene: NA; V gene: TRBV12-3/TRBV12-4; CDR3 DNA: TGTGCCAGCAGCCCGGACCCCTCTCTTGAGCAGTTCTTC; CDR3 protein: CASSPDPSLEQFF
J gene: TRBJ1-5; clone size: NA; CDR3 length: 11; D gene: NA; V gene: TRBV20-1; CDR3 DNA: TGCAGTGCTAGGGGCAATCAGCCCCAGCATTTT; CDR3 protein: CSARGNQPQHF
J gene: TRBJ2-3; clone size: few; CDR3 length: 14; D gene: NA; V gene: TRBV20-1; CDR3 DNA: TGCAGCTCGCCGGGATTAACTAGCACAGATACGCAGTATTTT; CDR3 protein: CSSPGLTSTDTQYF
J gene: TRBJ2-7; clone size: NA; CDR3 length: 13; D gene: NA; V gene: TRBV5-6; CDR3 DNA: TGTGCCAACAGCTTGGTGACAGCCTCCGAGCAGTACTTC; CDR3 protein: CANSLVTASEQYF
J gene: TRBJ2-7; clone size: NA; CDR3 length: 15; D gene: TRBD1; V gene: TRBV7-9; CDR3 DNA: TGTGCCAGCAGCAAATCAGGGGGCCGCTCCTACGAGCAGTACTTC; CDR3 protein: CASSKSGGRSYEQYF